This entry lists 4 T cell receptor beta chains sequenced from one sample in a study of T cell changes during pregnancy in multiple sclerosis. The assay was immunoSEQ multiplex PCR, and TCRdb's table has in-frame clones only and misses some. The sample carries some 28,000 clones, about 89% recorded once. The specimen comprised CD8+ T cells from peripheral blood mononuclear cells, sampled before pregnancy. The source is a female donor with multiple sclerosis, enrolled in a pregnancy study.

On this clone itself: An end of the junction does not agree with germline; a read error may underlie this. The rearrangement joins TRBV5-1 to TRBJ2-7, with a possible D match to TRBD1 (5 bases). The germline CDR1 and CDR2 sequences are SGHRS and YFSETQ. The CDR3 is 13 residues long. The CDR3: CANSLSTGYEQYF. For the CDR3, the DNA is TGCGCCAACAGCTTGAGCACAGGCTACGAGCAGTACTTC.

The chain links TRBV5-6 to TRBJ2-1, with D perhaps TRBD1 (5 bases). Germline CDR1 SGHDT, CDR2 YYEEEE. Trimming cost V 0 bases and J 6 bases, with 7 bases left between them. CDR3 length: 13 amino acids. The DNA for the CDR3 is TGTGCCAGCAGCTTGGTGCAGGGCAATGAGCAGTTCTTC. Its translation is CASSLVQGNEQFF. Together with reference TRBV5-6 and TRBJ2-1, the CDR3 gives the full variable domain: DAGVTQSPTHLIKTRGQQVTLRCSPKSGHDTVSWYQQALGQGPQFIFQYYEEEERQRGNFPDRFSGHQFPNYSSELNVNALLLGDSALYLCASSLVQGNEQFFGPGTRLTVL.

The genes are TRBV7-6 and TRBJ2-1; D is unclear. The ends were cut back, 5 bases at V and 6 bases at J, with 5 bases in the middle. Germline values: CDR1 SGHVS, CDR2 FNYEAQ. CDR3 length equals 11 residues. The CDR3 DNA reads TGTGCCAGCAGCCAGTCCAATGAGCAGTTCTTC. This translates into CASSQSNEQFF.

The V and J genes are TRBV7-9 and TRBJ2-1; D is ambiguous. Germline CDR1 reads SEHNR; CDR2 reads FQNEAQ (reference sequence). The CDR3 covers 15 residues. Deletions cut 7 bases from V and 0 bases from J, with 13 bases between. CDR3 region: CASTRMGSSYNEQFF. CDR3 DNA sequence: TGTGCCAGCACCAGGATGGGCAGCTCCTACAATGAGCAGTTCTTC.